These T cell receptor beta chains were read from a single sample in a study of blood T cell repertoires in COVID-19. TCRdb's table, derived via immunoSEQ multiplex PCR, lists solely in-frame clones and lacks some. The sample carries roughly 200,000 clones, around 90% recorded once. The sequencing input was peripheral blood. The receptors here all came from a man aged 65 to 79 with acute or convalescent COVID-19. Each CDR3 is given with its conserved first and last residue. A D gene is named only where the DNA matches it firmly. Rows may omit the clone size; those that give it use once, few, many or a size class.

d_call: NA; v_call: TRBV24-1; clone_size: NA; j_call: TRBJ2-2; cdr3_aa: CATNPGFTGELFF; cdr3_nt: TGTGCCACCAACCCAGGGTTCACCGGGGAGCTGTTTTTT
d_call: TRBD1; v_call: TRBV7-2; clone_size: NA; j_call: TRBJ2-3; cdr3_aa: CASSLGQGITDTQYF; cdr3_nt: TGTGCCAGCAGCCTGGGACAGGGGATCACAGATACGCAGTATTTT
d_call: TRBD1; v_call: TRBV7-8; clone_size: NA; j_call: TRBJ2-7; cdr3_aa: CASSYTYRQGGEQYF; cdr3_nt: TGTGCCAGCAGCTACACCTATAGACAGGGCGGAGAGCAGTACTTC
d_call: NA; v_call: TRBV5-1; clone_size: NA; j_call: TRBJ1-2; cdr3_aa: CASSSQGSGYTF; cdr3_nt: TGCGCCAGCAGCAGTCAGGGGAGCGGCTACACCTTC
d_call: TRBD2; v_call: TRBV4-3; clone_size: NA; j_call: TRBJ2-3; cdr3_aa: CASSQNGGRSTDTQYF; cdr3_nt: TGCGCCAGCAGCCAAAATGGCGGGAGGTCAACAGATACGCAGTATTTT
d_call: NA; v_call: TRBV6-2/TRBV6-3; clone_size: NA; j_call: TRBJ2-1; cdr3_aa: CASSAPLLVYNEQFF; cdr3_nt: TGTGCCAGCAGTGCACCCCTCCTAGTCTACAATGAGCAGTTCTTC
d_call: TRBD1; v_call: TRBV5-4; clone_size: NA; j_call: TRBJ2-1; cdr3_aa: CASSRGQGVNNEQFF; cdr3_nt: TGTGCCAGCAGCCGGGGACAGGGAGTGAACAATGAGCAGTTCTTC
d_call: TRBD2; v_call: TRBV3-1/TRBV3-2; clone_size: NA; j_call: TRBJ2-7; cdr3_aa: CASSHTGTSGSYEQYF; cdr3_nt: TGTGCCAGCAGCCACACCGGGACTAGCGGGTCCTACGAGCAGTACTTC
d_call: TRBD1; v_call: TRBV6-6; clone_size: NA; j_call: TRBJ1-5; cdr3_aa: CASRANPGQGYQPQHF; cdr3_nt: TGTGCCAGCAGAGCAAACCCGGGACAGGGGTATCAGCCCCAGCATTTT
d_call: TRBD1; v_call: TRBV3-1/TRBV3-2; clone_size: NA; j_call: TRBJ1-5; cdr3_aa: CASSSGQPGNQPQHF; cdr3_nt: TGTGCCAGCAGTTCGGGACAGCCGGGCAATCAGCCCCAGCATTTT
d_call: NA; v_call: TRBV27; clone_size: NA; j_call: TRBJ1-2; cdr3_aa: CASRGKGHGYGYTF; cdr3_nt: TGTGCCAGCAGGGGGAAGGGGCATGGCTATGGCTACACCTTC
d_call: TRBD2; v_call: TRBV28; clone_size: NA; j_call: TRBJ2-2; cdr3_aa: CASSLWASGSTGELFF; cdr3_nt: TGTGCCAGCAGTTTATGGGCTAGCGGCTCGACGGGGGAGCTGTTTTTT
d_call: TRBD1; v_call: TRBV12-3/TRBV12-4; clone_size: NA; j_call: TRBJ2-1; cdr3_aa: CASSQQGGNEQFF; cdr3_nt: TGTGCCAGCAGCCAACAGGGGGGAAATGAGCAGTTCTTC
d_call: TRBD1; v_call: TRBV6-5; clone_size: NA; j_call: TRBJ1-2; cdr3_aa: CASSETGDGYTF; cdr3_nt: TGTGCCAGCAGCGAGACAGGGGATGGCTACACCTTC
d_call: NA; v_call: TRBV7-2; clone_size: once; j_call: TRBJ2-7; cdr3_aa: CASSPLPYEQYF; cdr3_nt: TGTGCCAGCAGCCCCCTTCCGTACGAGCAGTACTTC
d_call: TRBD1; v_call: TRBV7-8; clone_size: NA; j_call: TRBJ1-1; cdr3_aa: CASSSTGGADTEAFF; cdr3_nt: TGTGCCAGCAGCTCAACAGGGGGCGCGGACACTGAAGCTTTCTTT
d_call: NA; v_call: TRBV5-4; clone_size: NA; j_call: TRBJ1-5; cdr3_aa: CASSLDNNQPQHF; cdr3_nt: TGTGCCAGCAGCTTGGATAACAATCAGCCCCAGCATTTT
d_call: TRBD1; v_call: TRBV5-5; clone_size: NA; j_call: TRBJ1-5; cdr3_aa: CASTPSDRGINQPQHF; cdr3_nt: TGTGCCAGCACCCCGTCGGACAGGGGAATCAATCAGCCCCAGCATTTT
d_call: TRBD1; v_call: TRBV4-3; clone_size: NA; j_call: TRBJ2-1; cdr3_aa: CASSQDSQGARRGNEQFF; cdr3_nt: TGCGCCAGCAGCCAAGACTCTCAGGGGGCCCGGCGCGGGAATGAGCAGTTCTTC
d_call: TRBD1; v_call: TRBV10-3; clone_size: NA; j_call: TRBJ2-1; cdr3_aa: CAISTPRDRATNEQFF; cdr3_nt: TGTGCCATCAGCACACCCCGGGACAGGGCCACCAATGAGCAGTTCTTC
d_call: TRBD1; v_call: TRBV7-9; clone_size: NA; j_call: TRBJ1-1; cdr3_aa: CASSSPGGRQIMNTEAFF; cdr3_nt: TGTGCCAGCAGCTCACCAGGGGGCAGGCAGATTATGAACACTGAAGCTTTCTTT
d_call: TRBD1; v_call: TRBV7-9; clone_size: NA; j_call: TRBJ2-2; cdr3_aa: CASSLAPDRGQTGELFF; cdr3_nt: TGTGCCAGCAGCTTAGCCCCGGACAGGGGGCAAACCGGGGAGCTGTTTTTT
d_call: NA; v_call: TRBV4-2; clone_size: NA; j_call: TRBJ1-4; cdr3_aa: CASSQETGGDEKLFF; cdr3_nt: TGTGCCAGCAGCCAAGAAACGGGGGGAGATGAAAAACTGTTTTTT
d_call: TRBD2; v_call: TRBV28; clone_size: few; j_call: TRBJ2-7; cdr3_aa: CASSPRLAGSYEQYF; cdr3_nt: TGTGCCAGCAGTCCCAGGCTAGCGGGGTCCTACGAGCAGTACTTC
d_call: NA; v_call: TRBV20-1; clone_size: few; j_call: TRBJ1-3; cdr3_aa: CSAQTRNTIYF; cdr3_nt: TGCAGTGCTCAGACAAGAAACACCATATATTTT